The 2 T cell receptor beta chains below come from one sample, sequenced in a study of T-cell memory formation after mild COVID-19. MiXCR, run by TCRdb on the 5' RACE reads, gives a single entry per CDR3 protein. The sample has tens of thousands of distinct CDR3 sequences, about 7.1% seen once. Specimen: PBMCs or a T cell subset sorted from them (not recorded which). All receptors derive from a man aged 18 to 30 who had mild COVID-19 (a few samples of this study predate the infection). Cell type and time point are not known.

This clonotype has at least ten counts. The rearrangement joins TRBV7-9 to TRBJ2-2, with D perhaps TRBD1 (5 bases). Looked up from germline, CDR1 is SEHNR and CDR2 is FQNEAQ (reference sequence). This CDR3 region has 13 residues. Trimming removed 5 bases from V and 6 bases from J, with 10 bases in between. CDR3 region: CASSPQGPGELFF. DNA of the CDR3: TGTGCCAGCAGCCCGCAGGGTCCCGGGGAGCTGTTTTTT.

This clonotype occurred many times. The chain is built from TRBV7-9 and TRBJ2-2, with TRBD2 matching 7 bases. With V trimmed by 8 bases and J by 2 bases, 5 bases remained unmatched. This CDR3 region has 14 residues. Germline V gene data show CDR1 as SEHNR and CDR2 as FQNEAQ (reference sequence). The CDR3 region is CASRGGANTGELFF. The CDR3 DNA reads TGTGCCAGCCGCGGGGGAGCAAACACCGGGGAGCTGTTTTTT. Looking up the rest from reference TRBV7-9 and TRBJ2-2 gives the full variable domain: DTGVSQNPRHKITKRGQNVTFRCDPISEHNRLYWYRQTLGQGPEFLTYFQNEAQLEKSRLLSDRFSAERPKGSFSTLEIQRTEQGDSAMYLCASRGGANTGELFFGEGSRLTVL.